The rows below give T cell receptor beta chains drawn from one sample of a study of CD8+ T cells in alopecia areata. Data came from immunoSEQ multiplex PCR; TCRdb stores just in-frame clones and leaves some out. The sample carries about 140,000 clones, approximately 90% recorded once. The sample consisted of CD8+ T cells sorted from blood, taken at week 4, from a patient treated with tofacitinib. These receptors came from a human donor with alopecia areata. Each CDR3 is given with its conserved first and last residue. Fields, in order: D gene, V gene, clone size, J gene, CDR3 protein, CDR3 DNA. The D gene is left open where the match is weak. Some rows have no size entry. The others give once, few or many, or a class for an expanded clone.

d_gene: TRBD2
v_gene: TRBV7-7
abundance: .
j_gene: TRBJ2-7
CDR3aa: CASSLEGLADSYEQYF
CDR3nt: TGTGCTAGCAGCTTAGAGGGACTAGCAGACTCCTACGAGCAGTACTTC

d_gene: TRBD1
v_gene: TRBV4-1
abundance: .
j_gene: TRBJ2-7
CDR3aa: CASSDGQGAYEQYF
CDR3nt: TGCGCCAGCAGCGATGGACAGGGGGCCTACGAGCAGTACTTC

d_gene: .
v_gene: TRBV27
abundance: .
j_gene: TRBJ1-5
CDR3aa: CASSHGQPRNSNQPQHF
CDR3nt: TGTGCCAGCAGTCATGGACAACCTAGGAATAGCAATCAGCCCCAGCATTTT

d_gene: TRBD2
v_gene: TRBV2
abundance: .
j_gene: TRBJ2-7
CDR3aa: CASSQMTSGSYEQYF
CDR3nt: TGTGCCAGCAGCCAAATGACTAGCGGGAGTTACGAGCAGTACTTC

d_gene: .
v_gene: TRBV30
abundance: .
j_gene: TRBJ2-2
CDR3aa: CAWSERDSPPLELFF
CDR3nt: TGTGCCTGGAGTGAGCGGGACAGTCCTCCGCTCGAGCTGTTTTTT

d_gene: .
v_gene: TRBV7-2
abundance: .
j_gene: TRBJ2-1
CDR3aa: CASSPGQWDLYNEQFF
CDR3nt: TGTGCCAGCAGCCCGGGACAATGGGACCTCTACAATGAGCAGTTCTTC

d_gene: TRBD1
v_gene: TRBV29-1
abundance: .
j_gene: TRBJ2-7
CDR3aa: CSVEKKGQSSYEQYF
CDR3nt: TGCAGCGTTGAGAAGAAGGGACAGAGCTCCTACGAGCAGTACTTC

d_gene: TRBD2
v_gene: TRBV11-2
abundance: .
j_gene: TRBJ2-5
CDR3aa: CASSLATSGSATQYF
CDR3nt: TGTGCCAGCAGCTTGGCGACTAGCGGGAGTGCGACCCAGTACTTC

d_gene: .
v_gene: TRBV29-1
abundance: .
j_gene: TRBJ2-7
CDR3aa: CSVQLETVGYEQYF
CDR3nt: TGCAGCGTTCAATTGGAGACAGTTGGATACGAGCAGTACTTC

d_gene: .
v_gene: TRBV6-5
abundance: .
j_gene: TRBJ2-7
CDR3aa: CASSPVLGSFYEQYF
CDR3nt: TGTGCCAGCAGTCCGGTTCTGGGCTCCTTCTACGAGCAGTACTTC

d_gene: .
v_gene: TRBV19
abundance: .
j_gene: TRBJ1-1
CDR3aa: CASSKNGVADTEAFF
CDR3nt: TGTGCCAGTAGTAAAAATGGGGTGGCGGACACTGAAGCTTTCTTT

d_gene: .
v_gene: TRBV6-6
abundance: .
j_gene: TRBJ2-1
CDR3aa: CASSLPLGRGGHEQFF
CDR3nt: TGTGCCAGCAGCCTTCCACTTGGGCGAGGGGGACATGAGCAGTTCTTC

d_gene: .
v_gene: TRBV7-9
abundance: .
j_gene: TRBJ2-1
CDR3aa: CASSYRDGVSNEQFF
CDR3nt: TGTGCCAGCAGCTACCGGGACGGGGTCTCCAATGAGCAGTTCTTC

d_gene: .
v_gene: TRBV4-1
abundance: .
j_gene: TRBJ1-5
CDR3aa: CASSEGPGINQPQHF
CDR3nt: TGCGCCAGCAGCGAAGGACCAGGGATCAATCAGCCCCAGCATTTT

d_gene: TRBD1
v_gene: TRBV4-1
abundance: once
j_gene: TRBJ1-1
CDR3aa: CASSQAFPTGATLERNTEAFF
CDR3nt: TGCGCCAGCAGCCAAGCCTTCCCGACAGGGGCCACCTTGGAACGCAACACTGAAGCTTTCTTT

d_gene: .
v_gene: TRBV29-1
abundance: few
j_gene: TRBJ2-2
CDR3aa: CSVEEQGTGELFF
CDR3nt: TGCAGCGTTGAAGAACAGGGAACCGGGGAGCTGTTTTTT

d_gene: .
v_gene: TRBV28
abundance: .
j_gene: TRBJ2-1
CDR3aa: CASRLPGNEQFF
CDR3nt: TGTGCCAGCAGGCTACCAGGGAATGAGCAGTTCTTC

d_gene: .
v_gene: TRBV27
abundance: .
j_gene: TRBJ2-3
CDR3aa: CASSPYGHTDTQYF
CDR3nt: TGTGCCAGCAGTCCGTACGGACACACAGATACGCAGTATTTT

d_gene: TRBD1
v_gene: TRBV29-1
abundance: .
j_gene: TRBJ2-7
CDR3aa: CSVGDRVEQYF
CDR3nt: TGCAGCGTGGGGGACAGGGTTGAGCAGTACTTC

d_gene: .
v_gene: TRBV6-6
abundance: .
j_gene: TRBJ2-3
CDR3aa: CASSENPPAQYF
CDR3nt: TGTGCCAGCAGTGAGAATCCTCCGGCGCAGTATTTT

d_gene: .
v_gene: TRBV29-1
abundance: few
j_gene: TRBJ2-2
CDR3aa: CSVELFNTGELFF
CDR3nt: TGCAGCGTTGAATTGTTCAACACCGGGGAGCTGTTTTTT

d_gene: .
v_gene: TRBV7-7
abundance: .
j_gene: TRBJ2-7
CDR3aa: CASSLAKGGEQYF
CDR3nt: TGTGCCAGCAGCTTAGCCAAGGGAGGCGAGCAGTACTTC

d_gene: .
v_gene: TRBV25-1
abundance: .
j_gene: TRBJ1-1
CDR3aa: CASSEGKGWALNTEAFF
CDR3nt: TGTGCCAGCAGTGAAGGAAAAGGCTGGGCTCTAAACACTGAAGCTTTCTTT

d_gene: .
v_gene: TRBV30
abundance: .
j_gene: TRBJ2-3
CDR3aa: CAWSYSASTDTQYF
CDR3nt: TGTGCCTGGAGTTATTCGGCCTCCACAGATACGCAGTATTTT

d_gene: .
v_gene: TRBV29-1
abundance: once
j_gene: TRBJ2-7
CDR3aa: CSVEWEDTYEQYF
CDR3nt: TGCAGCGTTGAATGGGAAGATACCTACGAGCAGTACTTC

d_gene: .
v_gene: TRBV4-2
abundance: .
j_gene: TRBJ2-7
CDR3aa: CASSQDQAYEQYF
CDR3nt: TGTGCCAGCAGCCAAGATCAGGCATACGAGCAGTACTTC

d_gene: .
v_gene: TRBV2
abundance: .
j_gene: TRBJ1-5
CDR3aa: CASRADLYNQPQHF
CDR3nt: TGTGCCAGCAGGGCGGACCTATACAATCAGCCCCAGCATTTT

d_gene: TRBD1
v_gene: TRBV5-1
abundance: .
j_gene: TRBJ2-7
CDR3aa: CASSTGTGSYEQYF
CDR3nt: TGCGCCAGCAGCACCGGGACAGGATCCTACGAGCAGTACTTC

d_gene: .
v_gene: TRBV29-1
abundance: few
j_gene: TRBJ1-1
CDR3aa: CSVPFGGEAFF
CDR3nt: TGCAGCGTCCCATTCGGAGGGGAAGCTTTCTTT

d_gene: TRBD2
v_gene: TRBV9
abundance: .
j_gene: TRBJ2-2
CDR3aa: CASSVSGTRNTGELFF
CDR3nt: TGTGCCAGCAGCGTCTCCGGGACTAGGAACACCGGGGAGCTGTTTTTT

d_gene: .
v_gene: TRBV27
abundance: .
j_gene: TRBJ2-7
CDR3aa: CASSTSSYEQYF
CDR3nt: TGTGCCAGCAGTACGAGCTCCTACGAGCAGTACTTC

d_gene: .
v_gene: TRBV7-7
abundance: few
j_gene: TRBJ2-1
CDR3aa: CASSSDRYNEQFF
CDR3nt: TGTGCCAGCAGCTCAGACAGGTACAATGAGCAGTTCTTC

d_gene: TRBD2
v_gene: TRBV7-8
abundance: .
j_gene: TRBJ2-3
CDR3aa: CASSLGLAGFTDTQYF
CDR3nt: TGTGCCAGCAGCTTAGGTCTAGCGGGGTTCACAGATACGCAGTATTTT

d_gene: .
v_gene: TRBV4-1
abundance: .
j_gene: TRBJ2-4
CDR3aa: CASSPSGRGGENIQYF
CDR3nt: TGCGCCAGCAGCCCTTCCGGCAGGGGTGGCGAAAACATTCAGTACTTC

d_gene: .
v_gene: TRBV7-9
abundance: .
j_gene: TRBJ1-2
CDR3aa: CASSSPGQIDGYTF
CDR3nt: TGTGCCAGCAGCTCGCCCGGGCAAATTGATGGCTACACCTTC

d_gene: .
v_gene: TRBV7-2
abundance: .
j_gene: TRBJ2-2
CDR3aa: CASSLLIYNTGELFF
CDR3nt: TGTGCCAGCAGCTTATTGATTTATAACACCGGGGAGCTGTTTTTT

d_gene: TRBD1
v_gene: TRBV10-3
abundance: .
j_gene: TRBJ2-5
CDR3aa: CAISARDSGQETQYF
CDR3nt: TGTGCCATCAGTGCAAGGGACAGTGGGCAAGAGACCCAGTACTTC